The clone carrying this T cell receptor (beta chain) has just a few counts. Its matching antigen is unknown. Input for naive CD8 libraries was about 19,000 to 1,100,000 sorted cells; the RNA fraction used was 10%, 30% or 50%. Naive CD8 T cells underwent sorting with the CD8+CD4-CCR7+CD45RA+ definition. TCRdb re-called the PCR reads through MiXCR, storing one row per CDR3 protein. Altogether 400,000 to 600,000 distinct CDR3 sequences are present, roughly 23% being singletons, with the ten largest covering 0.84%. This sample is drawn from a study of molecular identifiers for immune sequencing clone quantification. Study-level information: Naive CD8 RNA (about 20,000 or 100,000 cells) was divided into five aliquots, with four sequenced. Study-level findings and limits: Clones carrying above 20 RNA copies accounted for over 99% of effector molecules, under 1% in naive cells.

CDR3 size: 11 residues. V lost 0 bases and J lost 10, with 7 bases in between. Looked up from germline, CDR1 is GTSNPN and CDR2 is SVGIG (reference sequence). The material sequenced was naive CD8+ T cells from blood, with Jurkat cell RNA spiked in. The sample's subset: FACS-sorted CD8+CD4-CCR7+CD45RA+ naive T cells. The rearrangement uses TRBV30 and TRBJ2-1; D tentatively fits TRBD1 or TRBD2 (5 bases each). This clonotype originated in a human donor in good health. Some libraries in this study had Jurkat cell RNA spiked in. The CDR3 loop reads CAWSVGEEQFF. The CDR3 DNA reads TGTGCCTGGAGTGTAGGGGAGGAGCAGTTCTTC.